The TCR beta chain described here comes from a study of blood T cell repertoires in COVID-19. Repertoires were generated with immunoSEQ multiplex PCR, while TCRdb's copy carries only in-frame clones and drops some. The sample carries approximately 210,000 clones, roughly 84% recorded once. Germline V lookup: CDR1 LNHDA, CDR2 SQIVND (reference sequence). CDR3 size: 15 residues. The V gene end was trimmed by 7 bases and the J gene end by 0 bases; junction bases not matched to a gene: 6. This chain connects TRBV19 to TRBJ1-5; TRBD1 matches at 7 bases. The specimen was peripheral blood. This TCR came from a man aged 40-55 years with active or convalescent COVID-19. DNA for the CDR3: TGTGCCAGTACCCCGACAGGGTATAGCAATCAGCCCCAGCATTTT. Protein: CASTPTGYSNQPQHF.